These T cell receptor beta chains were read from a single sample in a study of T cell responses to AZD1222 COVID-19 vaccine. Assay used: immunoSEQ multiplex PCR; TCRdb lists only in-frame clones, some missing. The sample lists about 110,000 clones, about 89% occurring once. The source was peripheral blood, collected 28 days after the second AZD1222 dose. These receptor sequences come from an adult who received the AZD1222 COVID-19 vaccine. The conserved cysteine and the conserved F or W are not part of the CDR3 here. D genes are given only for firm matches.

v_call: TRBV19
j_call: TRBJ1-1
d_call: TRBD1
cdr3_aa: ASSAPDRVIVNTEAF

v_call: TRBV20-1
j_call: TRBJ1-5
d_call: -
cdr3_aa: SASFSTGEGISNQPQH

v_call: TRBV6-2/TRBV6-3
j_call: TRBJ2-7
d_call: TRBD2
cdr3_aa: ASSYGQRGYEQY

v_call: TRBV11-3
j_call: TRBJ1-1
d_call: -
cdr3_aa: ASSLERYTEAF

v_call: TRBV7-8
j_call: TRBJ1-1
d_call: TRBD1
cdr3_aa: ASSFQTGGGTEAF

v_call: TRBV25-1
j_call: TRBJ2-7
d_call: -
cdr3_aa: ASTTSGQQY

v_call: TRBV5-1
j_call: TRBJ2-3
d_call: -
cdr3_aa: ASSREGGTDTQY

v_call: TRBV7-6
j_call: TRBJ1-1
d_call: -
cdr3_aa: ASSLAREFRKAF

v_call: TRBV7-9
j_call: TRBJ2-3
d_call: -
cdr3_aa: ASKNQGPDTQY

v_call: TRBV11-1
j_call: TRBJ1-1
d_call: -
cdr3_aa: ASSVRFDTEAF

v_call: TRBV18
j_call: TRBJ1-5
d_call: -
cdr3_aa: ASSPQRFSNQPQH

v_call: TRBV28
j_call: TRBJ1-2
d_call: -
cdr3_aa: ASSLNDYGYT

v_call: TRBV12-3/TRBV12-4
j_call: TRBJ1-1
d_call: -
cdr3_aa: ASRRGGHTEAF

v_call: TRBV7-3
j_call: TRBJ2-1
d_call: -
cdr3_aa: ASSLKPGDTYNEQF

v_call: TRBV30
j_call: TRBJ1-1
d_call: -
cdr3_aa: AWSTLSGTEAF

v_call: TRBV5-1
j_call: TRBJ1-4
d_call: -
cdr3_aa: ASSLPYSRGLDEKLF

v_call: TRBV6-5
j_call: TRBJ1-2
d_call: TRBD1
cdr3_aa: ASSYGQGAYGYT

v_call: TRBV3-1/TRBV3-2
j_call: TRBJ2-7
d_call: -
cdr3_aa: ASSQRGLKGEQY

v_call: TRBV10-3
j_call: TRBJ2-1
d_call: TRBD1
cdr3_aa: AISESNRGPYNEQF

v_call: TRBV7-2
j_call: TRBJ2-7
d_call: -
cdr3_aa: ASSSPGTNHYEQY

v_call: TRBV19
j_call: TRBJ2-1
d_call: -
cdr3_aa: ASINRDGNGNEQF

v_call: TRBV5-1
j_call: TRBJ1-1
d_call: -
cdr3_aa: ASSLGVAGRDTEAF

v_call: TRBV6-5
j_call: TRBJ2-1
d_call: TRBD2
cdr3_aa: ASSSLAAENEQF

v_call: TRBV14
j_call: TRBJ1-1
d_call: -
cdr3_aa: ASSQGRKNTEAF